These 30 T cell receptor beta chains came from one sample sequenced in a study of T-cell reconstitution after alpha-beta-depleted transplantation in children. Unique molecular identifiers were incorporated when the TCRbeta library was constructed. TCRdb independently ran MiXCR on the PCR reads; one entry per CDR3 protein. The sample contains fewer than 350,000 distinct CDR3 sequences, over 9% of which appear only once. The material sequenced was PBMCs, taken before TCRalphabeta/CD19-depleted stem cell transplant. The receptors shown here come from a boy in the first two years of life with acute myeloid leukemia, due to receive a stem cell transplant.

This clonotype was observed at least ten times. V is TRBV7-2 and J is TRBJ1-2; D gene uncertain. The CDR3 runs to 14 residues. Trimming took off 2 bases at V and 2 bases at J, with 9 bases between the two ends. The V gene's germline CDR1 is SGHTA and CDR2 FQGNSA. The CDR3 region has the DNA TGTGCCAGCAGCTTACACAGAACGAACTATGGCTACACCTTC. Protein sequence: CASSLHRTNYGYTF.

This clonotype came up a few times. The J gene is TRBJ1-2, the V gene TRBV19, with 9 bases that match TRBD1. V was pared by 4 bases and J by 5 bases, with 11 bases of the junction left unmatched. Per germline, CDR1 LNHDA and CDR2 SQIVND (reference sequence). The CDR3 has 16 residues. The CDR3 nucleotides read TGTGCCAGTAGTACCTCCGCTTCGGGACAGGGTTATGGCTACACCTTC. Encoded protein: CASSTSASGQGYGYTF. Complete variable domain (other parts from reference TRBV19 and TRBJ1-2): DGGITQSPKYLFRKEGQNVTLSCEQNLNHDAMYWYRQDPGQGLRLIYYSQIVNDFQKGDIAEGYSVSREKKESFPLTVTSAQKNPTAFYLCASSTSASGQGYGYTFGSGTRLTVV.

The table lists this clonotype with a few counts. In DNA form, the CDR3 reads TGTGCCAGCAGCCCCTTAGAGGGGCCCGGCTATGGCTACACCTTC. Amino acids: CASSPLEGPGYGYTF. The J gene is TRBJ1-2, the V gene TRBV3-1; D possibly corresponds to TRBD1 (5 bases). This CDR3 has 15 amino acids. Germline assignment: CDR1 LGHDT and CDR2 YNNKEL (reference sequence). Trimming shortened V by 4 bases and J by 4 bases, and 16 bases separated the two germline ends.

In its sample, this clonotype was seen many times. The chain uses TRBV7-8 and TRBJ2-7; D not resolved. Germline V CDR1 and CDR2: SGHVS, FQNEAQ. Trimming pared 6 bases from V and 4 bases from J, leaving 10 bases between. The CDR3 runs to 12 residues. The CDR3 sequence: CASSPAVYEQYF. In nucleotides, the CDR3 is TGTGCCAGCAGTCCTGCTGTTTACGAGCAGTACTTC.

The sample holds many counts of this clonotype. This chain links TRBV11-1 with TRBJ2-1; the match to TRBD2 covers 8 bases. CDR3 length: 18 amino acids. Germline V gene data show CDR1 as SGHAT and CDR2 as FQDESV (reference sequence). The V segment lost 0 bases and the J segment 9 bases; nucleotides outside the gene matches: 16. Written as DNA, the CDR3 is TGTGCCAGCAGCTTAGCTGGTGGACTAGCCATCCTATCGGGTGAGCAGTTCTTC. Its translation is CASSLAGGLAILSGEQFF.

This clonotype was counted many times. The CDR3 protein is CASSLRGLSSYEQYF. The CDR3 bases are TGTGCCAGCAGCTTACGGGGCTTAAGCTCCTACGAGCAGTACTTC. This sequence joins TRBV7-6 and TRBJ2-7, with D possibly being TRBD1 or TRBD2 (5 bases each). Germline CDR1 and CDR2: SGHVS and FNYEAQ. This CDR3 has 15 amino acids. V was pared by 2 bases and J by 0 bases, with 11 bases between.

This clonotype was recorded at least ten times. This chain uses TRBV21-1 with TRBJ2-7; the table's D gene call, TRBD1, was not cross checked with the DNA. TRBV21-1 is described as a pseudogene. The CDR3 consists of 14 residues. The CDR3: CASSTSGTDYEQYF. The CDR3 bases are TGTGCCAGCAGCACTTCTGGGACAGACTACGAGCAGTACTTC.

As for this clonotype: Given a much more abundant clone one base away, this may be a read error. V and J are TRBV24-1 and TRBJ2-2; 7 bases agree with TRBD1. The CDR3 totals 13 residues. Trimming took 12 bases from V and 1 from J; bases not matched to a gene: 4. Germline V gene lookup returns CDR1 KGHDR and CDR2 SFDVKD. CDR3 sequence reads: CAARTGNTGELFF. DNA of the CDR3: TGTGCCGCCCGGACAGGGAACACCGGGGAGCTGTTTTTT.

This clonotype was seen at least ten times. The V gene is TRBV6-5, the J gene TRBJ2-5; D gene unclear. This CDR3 is 11 amino acids long. The V and J ends lost 2 bases and 5 bases respectively, with 3 bases between them. Germline values: CDR1 MNHEY, CDR2 SVGAGI. The CDR3 DNA is TGTGCCAGCAGTTACAGGGAGACCCAGTACTTC. Residues: CASSYRETQYF.

This clonotype came up many times. This chain uses TRBV28 with TRBJ2-6, with D hard to call. The V gene's germline CDR1 is MDHEN and CDR2 SYDVKM. This CDR3 spans 15 amino acids. V was trimmed by 6 bases and J by 0 bases, leaving 9 bases between them. The CDR3 loop reads CASSTPTSGANVLTF. The CDR3 region has the DNA TGTGCCAGCAGCACTCCGACCTCTGGGGCCAACGTCCTGACTTTC.

The chain uses TRBV28 and TRBJ2-7, with 11 bases identical to TRBD2. The CDR3 has 15 amino acids. V shed 5 bases, J shed 2 bases, and the junction held 5 bases outside the gene matches. Looked up from germline, CDR1 is MDHEN and CDR2 is SYDVKM. The CDR3 bases are TGTGCCAGCAGTCCCCGTAGCGGGAGGGCCTACGAGCAGTACTTC. Translation gives CASSPRSGRAYEQYF.

This clonotype was seen many times. The rearrangement links TRBV5-1 to TRBJ1-2; weak D call: TRBD1 (6 bases). Deletions cut 4 bases from V and 2 bases from J, with 12 bases between. Germline V gene sequence: CDR1 SGHRS, CDR2 YFSETQ. The CDR3 covers 14 residues. Here the CDR3 reads CASSPPQGNYGYTF. CDR3 in DNA: TGCGCCAGCAGCCCCCCTCAGGGGAACTATGGCTACACCTTC.

This clonotype was counted many times. The chain is built from TRBV7-8 and TRBJ2-1; D ambiguous. This CDR3 spans 14 amino acids. The germline V gene has CDR1 SGHVS and CDR2 FQNEAQ. V was pared by 3 bases and J by 0 bases, with 6 bases between. The CDR3 region has the DNA TGTGCCAGCAGCTTCTGGGACTCCTACAATGAGCAGTTCTTC. Translating it yields CASSFWDSYNEQFF.

This clonotype showed up many times. The chain has TRBV20-1 and TRBJ2-3; D is possibly TRBD2 (6 bases). Germline V lookup: CDR1 DFQATT, CDR2 SNEGSKA (reference sequence). V lost 2 bases and J 0 bases, leaving 24 bases between the germline ends. The CDR3 consists of 19 residues. The CDR3 is CSARSNLLGGEISTDTQYF. The CDR3 nucleotides read TGCAGTGCTAGATCAAACCTACTTGGCGGGGAGATAAGCACAGATACGCAGTATTTT.

Many counts were recorded for this clonotype. The chain employs TRBV9 and TRBJ2-3; D not certain. CDR1 is SGDLS, CDR2 YYNGEE, per germline. Trimming removed 0 bases at V and 1 base at J, with 3 bases between. The CDR3 loop spans 13 amino acids. The CDR3 loop reads CASSVEGTDTQYF. Here the CDR3 DNA reads TGTGCCAGCAGCGTAGAAGGCACAGATACGCAGTATTTT.

This chain uses TRBV6-2 or TRBV6-3 with TRBJ2-5; 11 bases agree with TRBD1. With V trimmed by 6 bases and J by 4 bases, 7 bases remained unmatched. Germline CDR1 reads MNHEY; CDR2 reads SVGEGT. This CDR3 has 15 residues. The CDR3: CASSIRDRGRETQYF. In nucleotides, the CDR3 is TGTGCCAGCAGCATCCGGGACAGGGGGAGAGAGACCCAGTACTTC.

Details on this clonotype: A much larger clone differs from this one at a single base, so this may be a read error. The gene calls are TRBV6-6 and TRBJ1-4; unclear D gene. The CDR3 runs to 12 residues. Trimming removed 0 bases at V and 5 bases at J, with 1 base between. Looked up from germline, CDR1 is MNHNY and CDR2 is SVGAGI (reference sequence). The DNA of the CDR3 is TGTGCCAGCAGTTACTCGAATGAAAAACTGTTTTTT. Translating gives CASSYSNEKLFF.

The chain combines TRBV6-1 with TRBJ2-3; 9 nucleotides agree with TRBD1. Germline V CDR1 and CDR2: MNHNS, SASEGT. The CDR3 is 17 residues long. V was clipped by 6 bases and J by 0 bases; unmatched bases: 10. CDR3 DNA: TGTGCCAGCAGCTTCCGGGACAGGGTCCCTAGCACAGATACGCAGTATTTT. It yields the protein CASSFRDRVPSTDTQYF.

In this sample, this clonotype turned up many times. V gene TRBV28 combines with J gene TRBJ1-2; TRBD1 agrees at 7 bases. Germline V gives CDR1 MDHEN, CDR2 SYDVKM. There are 14 residues in the CDR3. V was clipped by 7 bases and J by 4 bases; unmatched bases: 9. CDR3 DNA sequence: TGTGCCAGCACCTATCTACAGGGGACCTATGGCTACACCTTC. This sequence encodes CASTYLQGTYGYTF.

This clonotype came up many times. The gene calls are TRBV7-2 and TRBJ2-2, with D tentatively TRBD1 (6 bases). With 3 bases removed from V and 5 bases from J, the gap between germline ends came to 16 bases. Germline loops: CDR1 SGHTA, CDR2 FQGNSA. This CDR3 is 16 amino acids long. The CDR3: CASSFFQGQGTGELFF. CDR3 nucleotide sequence: TGTGCCAGCAGCTTTTTCCAGGGGCAGGGGACCGGGGAGCTGTTTTTT.

In this sample, this clonotype turned up many times. This sequence joins TRBV4-3 and TRBJ2-7, with D possibly being TRBD1 (5 bases). The CDR3 spans 14 residues. Trimming removed 2 bases from V and 1 base from J, with 9 bases in between. Germline V lookup: CDR1 LGHNA, CDR2 YSLEER. The CDR3 here is CASSQYAGSYEQYF. The DNA for the CDR3 is TGCGCCAGCAGCCAATATGCAGGGTCCTACGAGCAGTACTTC.

This clonotype was detected many times. The chain uses TRBV7-9 and TRBJ2-1; D assignment may be TRBD1 or TRBD2 (5 bases each). The CDR3 spans 16 residues. Germline V gene lookup returns CDR1 SEHNR and CDR2 FQNEAQ (reference sequence). V gave up 1 base and J gave up 8 bases, with 18 bases separating them. The CDR3: CASSLGGQGRNDEQFF. CDR3 sequence (DNA): TGTGCCAGCAGCTTAGGCGGGCAGGGAAGGAACGATGAGCAGTTCTTC.

This clonotype appeared a few times. The gene calls are TRBV12-3 or TRBV12-4 and TRBJ1-5; D gene unclear. The CDR3 spans 15 residues. V lost 5 bases and J 3 bases, leaving 14 bases between the germline ends. The CDR3 loop is CASSPSPDFNQPQHF. The CDR3 region has the DNA TGTGCCAGCAGTCCTAGTCCCGATTTCAATCAGCCCCAGCATTTT.

There are many counts of this clonotype. The V call is TRBV7-2, the J call TRBJ1-6; D is unclear. The CDR3 sequence is 12 residues long. Germline CDR1 reads SGHTA; CDR2 reads FQGNSA. V was trimmed by 0 bases and J by 10 bases, leaving 4 bases between them. In DNA form, the CDR3 reads TGTGCCAGCAGCTTAGCGGGGTCACCCCTCCACTTT. It codes for CASSLAGSPLHF. The whole variable domain, filled in from reference TRBV7-2 and TRBJ1-6, reads GAGVSQSPSNKVTEKGKDVELRCDPISGHTALYWYRQSLGQGLEFLIYFQGNSAPDKSGLPSDRFSAERTGGSVSTLTIQRTQQEDSAVYLCASSLAGSPLHFGNGTRLTVT.

This clonotype was found many times. V is TRBV19 and J is TRBJ2-7, with a tentative D call TRBD1 (6 bases). Looked up from germline, CDR1 is LNHDA and CDR2 is SQIVND (reference sequence). The CDR3 extends over 13 amino acids. Trimming shortened V by 6 bases and J by 1 base, and 10 bases separated the two germline ends. CDR3 amino acids: CASRPGTSYEQYF. The CDR3 DNA sequence: TGTGCCAGTAGGCCAGGGACATCCTACGAGCAGTACTTC. The full variable domain, in which reference TRBV19 and TRBJ2-7 provide the parts outside the CDR3, is DGGITQSPKYLFRKEGQNVTLSCEQNLNHDAMYWYRQDPGQGLRLIYYSQIVNDFQKGDIAEGYSVSREKKESFPLTVTSAQKNPTAFYLCASRPGTSYEQYFGPGTRLTVT.

This clonotype was recorded at least ten times. This chain connects TRBV29-1 to TRBJ2-7; perhaps TRBD1 as D (7 bases). Germline V gene data show CDR1 as SQVTM and CDR2 as ANQGSEA. This CDR3 contains 13 residues. V shed 5 bases and J shed 0 bases, with 11 bases lying between them. Here the CDR3 DNA reads TGCAGCGTTTCAGGGGGGCACTCCTACGAGCAGTACTTC. It codes for CSVSGGHSYEQYF.

This clonotype came up many times. The V and J genes are TRBV29-1 and TRBJ2-1; unclear D gene. Trimming stripped 3 bases from V and 5 bases from J, with 8 bases between. CDR3 length equals 12 residues. The germline CDR1 and CDR2 sequences are SQVTM and ANQGSEA. The CDR3 nucleotides are TGCAGCGTTGATATACAGAACAATGAGCAGTTCTTC. Its translation: CSVDIQNNEQFF.

This clonotype has at least ten counts. The chain combines TRBV27 with TRBJ2-7; the D gene could be TRBD1 or TRBD2 (5 bases each). Trimming removed 0 bases from V and 5 bases from J, with 14 bases in between. The length of the CDR3 is 15 residues. In germline, CDR1 is MNHEY, CDR2 SMNVEV (reference sequence). The CDR3 coding sequence is TGTGCCAGCAGTTTATCGATGGGGGACCTCCACGAGCAGTACTTC. This gives the protein CASSLSMGDLHEQYF.

This clonotype was seen many times. This sequence joins TRBV15 and TRBJ2-6; tentatively, D is TRBD1 (5 bases). V was clipped by 5 bases and J by 2 bases, with 7 bases between them. The CDR3 loop spans 14 amino acids. CDR1 and CDR2 from the germline V gene are LNHNV and YYDKDF (reference sequence). Here the CDR3 DNA reads TGTGCCACCAGCTGGACAACTGGGGCCAACGTCCTGACTTTC. It translates to CATSWTTGANVLTF.

This clonotype was counted ten times or more. The chain joins TRBV27 to TRBJ2-7, with D perhaps being TRBD1 or TRBD2 (5 bases each). The CDR3 totals 14 residues. V was cut by 3 bases and J by 2 bases, with 11 bases left in between. Germline CDR1 MNHEY, CDR2 SMNVEV (reference sequence). For the CDR3, the DNA is TGTGCCAGCAGTTTTCTAAGGGACGCCTACGAGCAGTACTTC. Encoded protein: CASSFLRDAYEQYF.